These T cell receptor beta chains were read from a single sample in a study of T cell changes during pregnancy in multiple sclerosis. Generated by immunoSEQ multiplex PCR, the TCRdb table keeps only in-frame clones and is missing some. The repertoire holds 25,000 to 30,000 clones, with 89% as singletons. The sample in question was CD4+ T cells from peripheral blood mononuclear cells, obtained in the second trimester of pregnancy. Receptors originate from a female donor with multiple sclerosis, enrolled in a pregnancy study. Both conserved end residues are part of each CDR3. D genes are given only for firm matches. Not every row has a clone size; where given, it reads once, few, many or a size class.

>-|-|TRBV5-1|12|TRBJ2-7
TGCGCCAGCAGCCTTTTCTTCTACGAGCAGTACTTC
CASSLFFYEQYF
>-|once|TRBV5-1|16|TRBJ1-1
TGCGCCAGCAGCTTGGAACCCTTACTAGGTATCACTGAAGCTTTCTTT
CASSLEPLLGITEAFF
>TRBD2|-|TRBV4-3|16|TRBJ2-7
TGCGCCAGCAGCCAAGATGGACGGGGGGGGACCTACGAGCAGTACTTC
CASSQDGRGGTYEQYF
>TRBD2|-|TRBV7-9|15|TRBJ2-2
TGTGCCAGCAGCCTCGGGAGGGCGAACACCGGGGAGCTGTTTTTT
CASSLGRANTGELFF
>TRBD1|-|TRBV19|18|TRBJ2-7
TGTGCCAGTAGTCATGGGGGGTCCGGGACAGGGGCCTCCTACGAGCAGTACTTC
CASSHGGSGTGASYEQYF
>-|-|TRBV2|14|TRBJ2-3
TGTGCCAGCAGCCGAGAGAAGGGAGCAGATACGCAGTATTTT
CASSREKGADTQYF
>-|-|TRBV7-6|12|TRBJ2-5
TGTGCCAGCGCTAGTCAGAGGGAGACCCAGTACTTC
CASASQRETQYF
>TRBD1|-|TRBV7-2|13|TRBJ1-5
TGTGCCAGCAGCTCGGACAGGGTCGTGCCCCAGCATTTT
CASSSDRVVPQHF
>TRBD2|-|TRBV4-1|21|TRBJ2-3
TGCGCCAGCAGCCATCCCGGACTAGCGGGGGGGCTGGTGTCAGGCACAGATACGCAGTATTTT
CASSHPGLAGGLVSGTDTQYF
>-|-|TRBV7-9|13|TRBJ1-1
TGTGCCAGCAGCTTGGATGAGGGGGCTGAAGCTTTCTTT
CASSLDEGAEAFF
>-|-|TRBV7-3|16|TRBJ2-2
TGTGCCAGCAGCTCGACAGGACGTTCGAACACCGGGGAGCTGTTTTTT
CASSSTGRSNTGELFF
>TRBD1|few|TRBV5-1|13|TRBJ2-3
TGCGCCAGCGGCCCTACAGGGGGAGATACGCAGTATTTT
CASGPTGGDTQYF
>-|few|TRBV5-5|15|TRBJ1-1
TGTGCCAGCAGCCCCCCTTCGGAGTGGAACACTGAAGCTTTCTTT
CASSPPSEWNTEAFF
>-|-|TRBV4-3|15|TRBJ2-7
TGCGCCAGCAGCCAAGATTGGTCGGGGTCCCGCGAGCAGTACTTC
CASSQDWSGSREQYF
>-|-|TRBV7-3|13|TRBJ1-1
TGTGCCAGCAGCTATAGTCAGGGAACTGAAGCTTTCTTT
CASSYSQGTEAFF
>TRBD2|-|TRBV11-2|16|TRBJ2-1
TGTGCCAGCAGCCTCGGACTAGGGAGCTCCTACAATGAGCAGTTCTTC
CASSLGLGSSYNEQFF
>-|once|TRBV5-1|14|TRBJ1-2
TGCGCCAGCAGCTTGGTCGCAGGACTCTATGGCTACACCTTC
CASSLVAGLYGYTF
>TRBD2|-|TRBV29-1|17|TRBJ2-1
TGCAGCGTTTTTGGGATAGCGGGGGCCCTCTCCTACAATGAGCAGTTCTTC
CSVFGIAGALSYNEQFF
>-|-|TRBV7-9|13|TRBJ1-1
TGTGCCAGCAGCTCGTACGGGAACACTGAAGCTTTCTTT
CASSSYGNTEAFF
>TRBD1|-|TRBV18|14|TRBJ1-3
TGTGCCAGCTCACTGCGGACAGGGGGAAACACCATATATTTT
CASSLRTGGNTIYF
>-|-|TRBV2|14|TRBJ2-7
TGTGCCAGCCGCGGGACTTATAGCTCCTACGAGCAGTACTTC
CASRGTYSSYEQYF
>-|-|TRBV21-1|10|TRBJ2-7
TGTGCCAGCAGCTCGTACGAGCAGTACTTC
CASSSYEQYF
>-|-|TRBV4-1|15|TRBJ2-7
TGCGCCAGCAGCCAAACCTTCGTCGGGGGAGTCGAGCAGTACTTC
CASSQTFVGGVEQYF
>TRBD1|few|TRBV30|13|TRBJ1-1
TGTGCCTGGAGTCAGGGGGCGGACACTGAAGCTTTCTTT
CAWSQGADTEAFF
>TRBD2|-|TRBV10-2|16|TRBJ2-3
TGCGCCAGCAGTCTTTTCCGGGGGGGCGGAACAGATACGCAGTATTTT
CASSLFRGGGTDTQYF
>-|-|TRBV2|14|TRBJ1-2
TGTGCCAGCAGGGGGGAATCGGACAGCTATGGCTACACCTTC
CASRGESDSYGYTF
>-|-|TRBV9|12|TRBJ2-3
TGTGCCAGCAGCGTAGCTACAGATACGCAGTATTTT
CASSVATDTQYF
>-|-|TRBV5-4|16|TRBJ2-1
TGTGCCAGCAGCTCCCAACAGGCCCCTAATTTGAATGAGCAGTTCTTC
CASSSQQAPNLNEQFF
>-|-|TRBV7-8|12|TRBJ2-5
TGTGCCAGCGGGGCGGTTGAGAAGGCCCAGTACTTC
CASGAVEKAQYF
>TRBD1|-|TRBV6-5|14|TRBJ2-7
TGTGCCAGCAGTAGGTGGGACAGAGCCTACGAGCAGTACTTC
CASSRWDRAYEQYF
>TRBD1|-|TRBV11-1|14|TRBJ2-7
TGTGCCAGCAGCTTAGACAGGGGTCGTGGCGAGCAGTACTTC
CASSLDRGRGEQYF
>TRBD1|-|TRBV19|16|TRBJ1-3
TGTGCCAGTAGTATTTCCGGGACAGGGGCTGGAAACACCATATATTTT
CASSISGTGAGNTIYF
>TRBD1|-|TRBV6-1|15|TRBJ1-4
TGTGCCAGCAGTGAAGGGGGGACAGGGGGAGAAAAACTGTTTTTT
CASSEGGTGGEKLFF
>TRBD1|-|TRBV7-9|19|TRBJ2-1
TGTGCCAGCAGCTATCTAACGCTTAGGACAGGGCGATCCTACAATGAGCAGTTCTTC
CASSYLTLRTGRSYNEQFF
>-|-|TRBV7-2|14|TRBJ1-1
TGTGCCAGCAGCTTAGGGCGGGAGGGGCGTGGAGCTTTCTTT
CASSLGREGRGAFF
>TRBD1|-|TRBV18|13|TRBJ1-2
TGTGCCAGCTCGGAAAGGGACAGGGGCCTTCACACCTTC
CASSERDRGLHTF
>-|once|TRBV9|14|TRBJ2-1
TGTGCCAGCAGCGTAAGCGCGACTACAGGGGAGCAGTTCTTC
CASSVSATTGEQFF
>-|few|TRBV6-1|17|TRBJ1-5
TGTGCCAGCAGTGGGCAACTTGCCTTCGGGGGTAATCAGCCCCAGCATTTT
CASSGQLAFGGNQPQHF
>TRBD1|-|TRBV5-4|15|TRBJ1-4
TGTGCCAGCAGCCCGGCCGGGACAGATAATGAAAAACTGTTTTTT
CASSPAGTDNEKLFF
>-|-|TRBV2|14|TRBJ1-2
TGTGCCAGCAGACGTCAGGGCCGCAACTATGGCTACACCTTC
CASRRQGRNYGYTF
>TRBD2|-|TRBV7-2|15|TRBJ2-4
TGTGCCAGCAGCTTACGGGGGGGGCCGGGGAACATTCAGTACTTC
CASSLRGGPGNIQYF
>TRBD1|-|TRBV7-8|15|TRBJ2-1
TGTGCCAGCAGCTTAAGGGTGGGACAGGGGAATGAGCAGTTCTTC
CASSLRVGQGNEQFF
>TRBD1|-|TRBV10-1|14|TRBJ2-7
TGCGCCAGCAGTGAGTCGCAGGGGGAGTACGAGCAGTACTTC
CASSESQGEYEQYF
>-|few|TRBV9|12|TRBJ2-3
-
CASSVGGGAIYF
>-|-|TRBV7-2|15|TRBJ1-2
TGTGCCAGCAGCTTATCGGGACACCAAGCCGGGGGCTACACCTTC
CASSLSGHQAGGYTF
>-|-|TRBV4-2|16|TRBJ1-2
TGTGCCAGCAGCCAAGCCCACCTAGGGGCCTACTATGGCTACACCTTC
CASSQAHLGAYYGYTF
>TRBD1|-|TRBV20-1|11|TRBJ2-7
TGCAGTGCTAAGGGACAGATGGAGCAGTACTTC
CSAKGQMEQYF
>TRBD1|-|TRBV10-3|14|TRBJ1-4
TGTGCCATCAGTGAGTCGATAATGGGGACAGAACTGTTTTTT
CAISESIMGTELFF
>-|-|TRBV10-3|14|TRBJ2-2
TGTGCCATCAGTGAGTCCCGGAGCGGCGGGGAGCTGTTTTTT
CAISESRSGGELFF
>TRBD2|-|TRBV5-1|16|TRBJ2-7
TGCGCCAGCAGCCCTTCTAGCGGGGGGGCCTCCTACGAGCAGTACTTC
CASSPSSGGASYEQYF
>-|-|TRBV28|14|TRBJ1-1
TGTGCCAGCAGTGCGAGGAGCATGAACACTGAAGCTTTCTTT
CASSARSMNTEAFF
>-|once|TRBV10-3|13|TRBJ1-4
TGTGCCATCAGTTGGGAGGGCGAAGAAAAACTGTTTTTT
CAISWEGEEKLFF